The 29 T cell receptor beta chains below come from one sample, sequenced in a study of identical twins. One entry per CDR3 protein, called by TCRdb with MiXCR from the 5' RACE reads. The sample yields 200,000 to 300,000 distinct CDR3 sequences, 9.5% to 15% seen once. In addition, the sample was reused for a study of yellow fever vaccine responses in identical twins.

The source material was memory (CD45RO+) T cells sorted from blood. The receptors shown here come from a woman aged 18-35 years in good health.

This clonotype showed up just a few times. An end of the junction differs from the germline gene, which may be a read error. The chain is built from TRBV7-9 and TRBJ2-2, with 9 nucleotides matching TRBD2. The length of the CDR3 is 15 residues. Germline CDR1 SEHNR, CDR2 FQNEAQ (reference sequence). CDR3 protein: CASNLAGVAIGELFF. The CDR3 coding sequence is TGTGCCAGCAACTTAGCGGGAGTAGCGATCGGGGAGCTGTTTTTT.

The chain is built from TRBV28 and TRBJ2-3, with D unclear. V lost 1 base and J 1 base, leaving 9 bases between the germline ends. Germline V gene data show CDR1 as MDHEN and CDR2 as SYDVKM. The CDR3 is 15 amino acids. In DNA form, the CDR3 reads TGTGCCAGCAGTTTATCTCTAGGGCGCACAGATACGCAGTATTTT. Its protein product is CASSLSLGRTDTQYF.

This clonotype was picked up a small number of times. V gene TRBV5-1 combines with J gene TRBJ1-6; 7 bases fit TRBD1. The CDR3 runs to 14 residues. The germline V gene encodes CDR1 SGHRS and CDR2 YFSETQ. With V trimmed by 5 bases and J by 7 bases, 6 bases remained unmatched. This CDR3 reads CASRTGTANSPLHF. In nucleotides, the CDR3 is TGCGCCAGCAGAACCGGGACAGCCAATTCACCCCTCCACTTT.

This clonotype was detected only a few times. This sequence joins TRBV10-3 and TRBJ2-1, with TRBD2 matching 11 bases. This CDR3 has 16 residues. CDR1 is ENHRY and CDR2 is SYGVKD in the germline V gene. The V and J ends lost 3 bases and 6 bases, in that order; junction bases with no gene match: 7. CDR3 sequence reads: CAISDLAGGVGNEQFF. The CDR3 coding sequence is TGTGCCATCAGTGACCTAGCGGGGGGTGTGGGCAATGAGCAGTTCTTC.

The V and J genes are TRBV7-8 and TRBJ1-4; the match to TRBD1 covers 10 bases. The germline gives CDR1 SGHVS, CDR2 FQNEAQ. This CDR3 comprises 14 residues. The V gene end was trimmed by 4 bases and the J gene end by 7 bases; junction bases not matched to a gene: 3. The CDR3 sequence: CASSSTGGSEKLFF. CDR3 coding DNA: TGTGCCAGCAGCTCGACAGGGGGCAGTGAAAAACTGTTTTTT.

In its sample, this clonotype was seen a few times. The chain uses TRBV10-3 and TRBJ1-4; perhaps TRBD1 as D (6 bases). The germline V gene encodes CDR1 ENHRY and CDR2 SYGVKD. Trimming shortened V by 5 bases and J by 8 bases, and 12 bases separated the two germline ends. The CDR3 has 13 residues. CDR3 sequence reads: CAISNYRAEKLFF. The DNA of the CDR3 is TGTGCCATCAGTAACTACAGGGCGGAAAAACTGTTTTTT.

This chain links TRBV6-5 with TRBJ1-2; tentatively, D is TRBD1 (6 bases). CDR3 size: 15 residues. Germline V gene lookup returns CDR1 MNHEY and CDR2 SVGAGI. The germline V and J ends were trimmed by 6 bases and 4 bases, with 18 bases remaining between them. The CDR3 nucleotides read TGTGCCAGCAGATATAACAGGGCCGATAGCTATGGCTACACCTTC. Amino acids: CASRYNRADSYGYTF.

The chain recombines TRBV5-1 with TRBJ2-1; 10 bases are a match to TRBD2. After removal of 0 bases from V and 13 bases from J, the junction contained 10 bases not matched to a gene. The CDR3 is 15 amino acids. Germline V lookup: CDR1 SGHRS, CDR2 YFSETQ. CDR3: CASSLVLAGDYRQFF. The CDR3 DNA follows: TGCGCCAGCAGCTTGGTTCTAGCGGGGGATTATCGCCAGTTCTTC.

The gene calls are TRBV7-2 and TRBJ2-3; tentative D call: TRBD1 (5 bases). V shed 1 base and J shed 2 bases, with 13 bases lying between them. The CDR3 contains 16 residues. Germline V gives CDR1 SGHTA, CDR2 FQGNSA. In DNA, the CDR3 is TGTGCCAGCAGCTTAGGGGCTAGGGGAAACACAGATACGCAGTATTTT. Encoded protein: CASSLGARGNTDTQYF.

This clonotype was counted at least ten times. The chain combines TRBV20-1 with TRBJ2-7; 11 nucleotides agree with TRBD1. Germline V gene lookup returns CDR1 DFQATT and CDR2 SNEGSKA (reference sequence). V shed 6 bases, J shed 2 bases, and the junction held 12 bases outside the gene matches. The CDR3 loop spans 16 amino acids. CDR3 residues: CSASGQGDPLTYEQYF. CDR3 DNA sequence: TGCAGTGCGTCGGGACAGGGGGACCCTTTAACCTACGAGCAGTACTTC.

Many counts were recorded for this clonotype. The V and J genes are TRBV7-2 and TRBJ2-7, with D uncertain. Germline V gene data show CDR1 as SGHTA and CDR2 as FQGNSA. With 1 base removed from V and 3 bases from J, the gap between germline ends came to 16 bases. CDR3 length equals 16 residues. The CDR3: CASSLVGNDLLYEQYF. The DNA for the CDR3 is TGTGCCAGCAGCTTAGTAGGGAATGATCTCCTCTACGAGCAGTACTTC.

The chain recombines TRBV3-1 with TRBJ1-6; unclear D gene. V shed 1 base and J shed 10 bases, with 17 bases lying between them. Per germline, CDR1 LGHDT and CDR2 YNNKEL (reference sequence). The CDR3 sequence is 16 residues long. The CDR3 spells CASSQGSRAGRSPLHF. The CDR3 bases are TGTGCCAGCAGCCAAGGTAGTAGGGCAGGCCGCTCACCCCTCCACTTT.

The chain recombines TRBV7-2 with TRBJ2-1; TRBD1 might be the D (6 bases). This CDR3 is 14 amino acids long. Looked up from germline, CDR1 is SGHTA and CDR2 is FQGNSA. V was cut by 1 base and J by 15 bases, with 19 bases left in between. CDR3 region: CASSLVGGAEDRFF. The CDR3 DNA follows: TGTGCCAGCAGCTTAGTTGGGGGCGCCGAGGATCGGTTCTTC.

In this sample, this clonotype turned up a few times. This chain's CDR3 is CASSPRTAQPQHF. The CDR3 DNA reads TGTGCCAGCAGTCCCCGGACAGCACAGCCCCAGCATTTT. The V gene is TRBV28, the J gene TRBJ1-5; a weak D match, TRBD1 (6 bases). Germline V gene data show CDR1 as MDHEN and CDR2 as SYDVKM. V was trimmed by 5 bases and J by 7 bases, leaving 12 bases between them. This CDR3 has 13 residues. The full variable domain, its missing parts supplied by reference TRBV28 and TRBJ1-5, is DVKVTQSSRYLVKRTGEKVFLECVQDMDHENMFWYRQDPGLGLRLIYFSYDVKMKEKGDIPEGYSVSREKKERFSLILESASTNQTSMYLCASSPRTAQPQHFGDGTRLSIL.

This chain uses TRBV14 with TRBJ1-1, with D maybe TRBD1 (6 bases). CDR3 size: 16 residues. Trimming left V 1 base short and J 0 bases short, with 12 bases between. The germline V gene encodes CDR1 SGHDN and CDR2 FVKESK. CDR3 sequence (DNA): TGTGCCAGCAGCCAAGTGGGGGGCTCAGTGAACACTGAAGCTTTCTTT. This translates into CASSQVGGSVNTEAFF.

This clonotype was counted ten times or more. The genes are TRBV6-1 and TRBJ2-1; D not resolved. The CDR3 length is 13 residues. V was clipped by 8 bases and J by 2 bases, with 10 bases between them. CDR1 is MNHNS, CDR2 SASEGT, per germline. CDR3 DNA sequence: TGTGCCAGCCTCGACACCACCTACAATGAGCAGTTCTTC. This gives the protein CASLDTTYNEQFF.

The table lists this clonotype with a few counts. The chain is built from TRBV5-1 and TRBJ2-1; D perhaps matches TRBD2 (5 bases). The CDR3 length is 14 residues. Germline V lookup: CDR1 SGHRS, CDR2 YFSETQ. Trimming took 1 base from V and 9 from J, leaving 14 bases between them. The CDR3 nucleotides are TGCGCCAGCAGCTTGAGGCGCGGGTATGCTGAGCAGTTCTTC. It specifies CASSLRRGYAEQFF.

In this sample, this clonotype turned up a few times. This chain uses TRBV4-3 with TRBJ2-3; 16 positions match TRBD2. Trimming cost V 1 base and J 6 bases; bases outside gene matches: 7. The CDR3 has 18 residues. Germline CDR1 and CDR2: LGHNA and YSLEER. CDR3 nucleotide sequence: TGCGCCAGCAGCCAAGGCTTACCGGGACTAGCGGGAGGGGATACGCAGTATTTT. Translating it yields CASSQGLPGLAGGDTQYF.

In its sample, this clonotype was seen a few times. The genes are TRBV7-2 and TRBJ1-3; 7 nucleotides match TRBD1. J was trimmed by 4 bases and V by 2 bases; bases with no gene match: 8. Germline assignment: CDR1 SGHTA and CDR2 FQGNSA. CDR3 length: 16 residues. The CDR3 reads CASSLNMPGQGNTIYF. DNA for the CDR3: TGTGCCAGCAGCTTAAACATGCCGGGACAGGGAAACACCATATATTTT. The full variable domain, with the rest looked up from reference TRBV7-2 and TRBJ1-3, is GAGVSQSPSNKVTEKGKDVELRCDPISGHTALYWYRQSLGQGLEFLIYFQGNSAPDKSGLPSDRFSAERTGGSVSTLTIQRTQQEDSAVYLCASSLNMPGQGNTIYFGEGSWLTVV.

This clonotype was detected a few times. The J gene is TRBJ2-5, the V gene TRBV7-6, with a tentative D call TRBD2 (6 bases). Germline V gene sequence: CDR1 SGHVS, CDR2 FNYEAQ. CDR3 length: 16 residues. The V end lost 1 base, the J end lost 5 bases, and 17 bases lay between the germline ends. DNA for the CDR3: TGTGCCAGCAGCTTAGAAGGTAGACTAGATTCCGAGACCCAGTACTTC. Amino acids: CASSLEGRLDSETQYF.

This clonotype was seen only a few times. One end of the junction fails to match germline, which may point to a read error. The CDR3 spells CASRTGVDQRDTQFF. The CDR3 DNA is TGCGCCAGCAGGACGGGAGTCGATCAAAGGGATACGCAGTTTTTT. This sequence joins TRBV5-1 and TRBJ2-3; D possibly corresponds to TRBD2 (6 bases). CDR1 and CDR2 (germline): SGHRS, YFSETQ. CDR3 size: 15 residues.

A few counts support this clonotype. The chain has TRBV7-8 and TRBJ1-5; no clear D gene. V was cut by 1 base and J by 4 bases, with 11 bases left in between. Germline V gives CDR1 SGHVS, CDR2 FQNEAQ. This CDR3 is built from 15 residues. CDR3 loop: CASSLGYSPNQPQHF. The CDR3, as DNA: TGTGCCAGCAGCTTAGGTTACAGCCCAAATCAGCCCCAGCATTTT.

This clonotype was counted ten times or more. The chain has TRBV7-2 and TRBJ2-7; 7 nucleotides line up with TRBD2. Looked up from germline, CDR1 is SGHTA and CDR2 is FQGNSA. V dropped 1 base and J dropped 2; count of bases not matched to a gene: 2. The CDR3 has 14 residues. The chain's CDR3 is CASSLGLAAYEQYF. The CDR3 nucleotides read TGTGCCAGCAGCTTAGGCCTAGCGGCCTACGAGCAGTACTTC.

In this sample, this clonotype turned up a few times. The chain employs TRBV5-4 and TRBJ2-7; weak D call: TRBD1 (6 bases). This CDR3 has 15 residues. Trimming left V 0 bases short and J 4 bases short, with 14 bases between. Germline V gene lookup returns CDR1 SGHNT and CDR2 YYREEE (reference sequence). The CDR3 region has the DNA TGTGCCAGCAGCTTGGGGAACAGGGAAAGTTACGAGCAGTACTTC. Amino acids: CASSLGNRESYEQYF.

The chain couples TRBV12-3 or TRBV12-4 to TRBJ2-7; D is tentatively TRBD1 or TRBD2 (6 bases each). Trimming took off 5 bases at V and 3 bases at J, with 14 bases between the two ends. This CDR3 has 14 amino acids. The CDR3 protein is CASSALGGIYEQYF. CDR3 bases: TGTGCCAGCAGTGCCCTGGGGGGCATCTACGAGCAGTACTTC.

This clonotype occurred a few times. The chain employs TRBV12-3 or TRBV12-4 and TRBJ2-5, with D maybe TRBD1 (5 bases). The CDR3 extends over 15 amino acids. Deletions cut 1 base from V and 4 bases from J, with 13 bases between. This CDR3 reads CASSLVVGRAETQYF. The CDR3 bases are TGTGCCAGCAGTTTAGTTGTTGGCAGGGCAGAGACCCAGTACTTC.

This clonotype was seen at least ten times. This chain uses TRBV5-6 with TRBJ2-7; 11 nucleotides match TRBD2. This CDR3 comprises 14 residues. Germline V CDR1 and CDR2: SGHDT, YYEEEE. J was trimmed by 1 base and V by 5 bases; bases with no gene match: 2. The DNA for the CDR3 is TGTGCCAGCAGGTTAGCGGGAGGGTCCTACGAGCAGTACTTC. It translates to CASRLAGGSYEQYF.

This sequence joins TRBV24-1 and TRBJ2-2, with D perhaps TRBD1 or TRBD2 (6 bases each). This CDR3 region has 13 residues. Germline CDR1 KGHDR, CDR2 SFDVKD. V gave up 8 bases and J gave up 6 bases, with 12 bases separating them. CDR3 loop: CATNGGHPGELFF. The CDR3 DNA reads as TGTGCCACCAACGGGGGCCATCCCGGGGAGCTGTTTTTT.

In DNA form, the CDR3 reads TGTGCCAGCAGTACCGTTTGGACAGGGGGCCTTAGACCCTCTGGGGCCAACGTCCTGACTTTC. Translating gives CASSTVWTGGLRPSGANVLTF. V is TRBV6-2 or TRBV6-3 and J is TRBJ2-6, with 11 positions matching TRBD1. CDR1 is MNHEY and CDR2 is SVGEGT in the germline V gene. V was pared by 5 bases and J by 0 bases, with 15 bases of the junction left unmatched. CDR3 length: 21 amino acids.